By frequency in the sample, the clone carrying this T cell receptor beta chain is medium-sized. Its antigen is unknown. With V trimmed by 4 bases and J by 2 bases, 11 bases remained unmatched. CDR3 length equals 17 residues. Germline CDR1 and CDR2: LGHNA and YNFKEQ. The data originate from a study of breast tumors, draining lymph nodes, adjacent tissues. Overall study findings and caveats: Tumor repertoires ranked between lymph nodes and nontumor tissue in diversity, with V and J gene preferences.

MiXCR, run by TCRdb on the multiplex PCR reads, gives a single entry per CDR3 protein. The data show 20,000 to 30,000 distinct CDR3 sequences, under 30% seen once. The receptor comes from a female donor with breast cancer. Some clones in this sample may be carry-over from other donors' samples. The sequenced sample was breast tumor tissue. This rearrangement joins TRBV4-2 to TRBJ2-7; 10 bases fit TRBD1. CDR3 sequence: CASSRAPGQGTTYEQYF. The CDR3 DNA sequence: TGTGCCAGCAGCCGGGCACCGGGACAGGGGACCACCTACGAGCAGTACTTC.